These T cell receptor beta chains were read from a single sample in a study of cytomegalovirus exposure and HLA in healthy donors. Sequenced by immunoSEQ multiplex PCR; TCRdb stores in-frame clones only, minus some. Among 75,000 to 100,000 clones listed, 70% to 80% were seen once. Sequencing input: PBMCs. The receptor source for this set is a man aged 35 to 55 in good health and CMV-seronegative. CDR3s leave out the opening cysteine and the closing phenylalanine or tryptophan. D genes are given only for firm matches.

j_gene	d_gene	v_gene	CDR3aa
TRBJ1-5	.	TRBV29-1	SVSGELNQPQH
TRBJ2-3	.	TRBV7-9	ASSFPSSTDTQY
TRBJ1-5	.	TRBV18	ASSPTGTSNQPQH
TRBJ1-5	TRBD1	TRBV28	ASRGQGGGQPQH
TRBJ2-5	.	TRBV5-1	ASSLAGSTETQY
TRBJ2-7	.	TRBV10-1	ASSESSETGYEQY
TRBJ1-4	.	TRBV5-1	ASSLEGQTKLF
TRBJ1-2	.	TRBV28	ASGSGIYGYT
.	TRBD2	TRBV5-6	ASSSTGTSGIYEQY
TRBJ2-3	TRBD2	TRBV27	ASSLRGGSTDTQY
TRBJ1-5	TRBD1	TRBV30	AWSVGQFSNQPQH
TRBJ2-1	TRBD2	TRBV5-4	ASSGIRLAGDNEQF
TRBJ2-3	.	TRBV11-2	ASSLQAISTDTQY
TRBJ2-7	TRBD1	TRBV5-6	ASSSRDRGYEQY
TRBJ2-2	TRBD2	TRBV6-1	ASRILAGGGELF
TRBJ2-3	TRBD2	TRBV5-1	ASSRTSGSTDTQY
TRBJ1-4	.	TRBV6-1	ASSNPGSNEKLF
TRBJ2-1	TRBD1	TRBV5-4	ASSLGTGRAYNEQF
TRBJ2-1	.	TRBV7-2	ASSLAIGSNEQF
TRBJ1-5	TRBD1	TRBV2	ASSERTGGGGQPQH
TRBJ2-2	TRBD2	TRBV7-9	SSSFLLGSGLAGELF
TRBJ2-1	.	TRBV10-1	ASSDRNNEQF
TRBJ1-1	TRBD1	TRBV19	ASSIDQGARTEAF
TRBJ2-1	.	TRBV5-1	ASSLGGQGPYNEQF
TRBJ2-3	.	TRBV19	ASSIQADTQY
TRBJ2-1	.	TRBV19	ASRSYSYNEQF
TRBJ2-7	TRBD2	TRBV28	ASSLTGLAGSGGSEQY
TRBJ1-1	.	TRBV13	ASGRQMNTEAF
TRBJ2-7	TRBD1	TRBV19	ASSTNTGVEQY
TRBJ2-1	TRBD2	TRBV19	ASTRLAGRSYNEQF
TRBJ2-3	TRBD2	TRBV7-8	ASSFRRLAGGGTDTQY
TRBJ2-3	.	TRBV28	ASSPNIRRPGGFRGDTQY
TRBJ2-5	.	TRBV18	ASSPLQGETQY
TRBJ2-7	.	TRBV10-3	AIAARVEEQY
TRBJ1-6	TRBD1	TRBV6-5	ASSYEARGISPLH
TRBJ1-5	.	TRBV7-8	ASSLGGRVGQPQH